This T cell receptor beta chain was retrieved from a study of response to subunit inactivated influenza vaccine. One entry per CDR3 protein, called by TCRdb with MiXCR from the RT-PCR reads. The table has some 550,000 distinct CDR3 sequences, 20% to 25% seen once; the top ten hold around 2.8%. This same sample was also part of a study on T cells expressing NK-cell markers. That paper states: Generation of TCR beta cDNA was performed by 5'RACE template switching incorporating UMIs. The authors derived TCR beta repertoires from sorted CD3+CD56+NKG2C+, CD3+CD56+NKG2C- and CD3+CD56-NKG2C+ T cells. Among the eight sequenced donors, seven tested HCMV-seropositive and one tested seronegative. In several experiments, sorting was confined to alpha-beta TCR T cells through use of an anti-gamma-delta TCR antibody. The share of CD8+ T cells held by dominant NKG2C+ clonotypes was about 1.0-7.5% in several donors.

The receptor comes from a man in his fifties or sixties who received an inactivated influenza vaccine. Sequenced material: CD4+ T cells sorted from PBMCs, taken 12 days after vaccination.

CDR3 coding DNA: TGCGCCAGCAGCCAAGGGGTCCACCGCTCCTACAATGAGCAGTTCTTC. Translating gives CASSQGVHRSYNEQFF. This sequence joins TRBV4-1 and TRBJ2-1; D is ambiguous. From germline, CDR1 is MGHRA and CDR2 YSYEKL. CDR3 length: 16 amino acids. Trimming took 1 base from V and 0 from J, leaving 10 bases between them.